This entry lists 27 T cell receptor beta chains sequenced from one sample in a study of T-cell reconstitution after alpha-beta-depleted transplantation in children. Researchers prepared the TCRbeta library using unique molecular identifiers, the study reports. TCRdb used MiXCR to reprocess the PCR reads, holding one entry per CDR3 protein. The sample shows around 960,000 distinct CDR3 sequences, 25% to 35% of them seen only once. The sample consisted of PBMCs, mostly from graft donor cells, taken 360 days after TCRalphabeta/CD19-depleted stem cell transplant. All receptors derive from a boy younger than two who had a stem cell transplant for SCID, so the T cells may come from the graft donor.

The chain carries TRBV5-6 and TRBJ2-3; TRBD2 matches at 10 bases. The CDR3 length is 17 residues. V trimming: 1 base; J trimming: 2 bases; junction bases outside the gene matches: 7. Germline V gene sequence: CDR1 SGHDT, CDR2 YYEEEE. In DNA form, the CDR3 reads TGTGCCAGCAGCTTGTTGGCTAGCGGGGGTATCACAGATACGCAGTATTTT. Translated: CASSLLASGGITDTQYF.

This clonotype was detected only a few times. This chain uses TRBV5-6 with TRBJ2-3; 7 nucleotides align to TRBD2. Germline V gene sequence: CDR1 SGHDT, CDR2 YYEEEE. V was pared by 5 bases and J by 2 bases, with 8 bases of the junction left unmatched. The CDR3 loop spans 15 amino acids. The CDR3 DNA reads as TGTGCCAGCAGAAGTAAGCGGGGTCTCACAGATACGCAGTATTTT. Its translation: CASRSKRGLTDTQYF.

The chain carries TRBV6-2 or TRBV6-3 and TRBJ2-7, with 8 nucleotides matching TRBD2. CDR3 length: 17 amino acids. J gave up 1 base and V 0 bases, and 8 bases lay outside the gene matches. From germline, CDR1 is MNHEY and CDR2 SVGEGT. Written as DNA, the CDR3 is TGTGCCAGCAGTTACTCGAGGGGTAGCGGGGTTTCCTACGAGCAGTACTTC. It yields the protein CASSYSRGSGVSYEQYF.

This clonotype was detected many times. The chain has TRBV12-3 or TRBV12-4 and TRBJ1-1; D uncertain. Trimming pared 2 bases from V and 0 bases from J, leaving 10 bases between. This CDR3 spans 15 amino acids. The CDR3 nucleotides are TGTGCCAGCAGTTTAAGGGCCAGGTTGAACACTGAAGCTTTCTTT. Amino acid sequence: CASSLRARLNTEAFF.

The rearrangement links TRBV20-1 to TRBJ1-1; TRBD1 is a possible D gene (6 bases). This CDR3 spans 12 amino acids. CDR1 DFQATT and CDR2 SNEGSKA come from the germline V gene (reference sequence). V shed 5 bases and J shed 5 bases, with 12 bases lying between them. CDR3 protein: CSAPRGVTEAFF. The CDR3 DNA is TGCAGTGCTCCTAGGGGGGTAACTGAAGCTTTCTTT.

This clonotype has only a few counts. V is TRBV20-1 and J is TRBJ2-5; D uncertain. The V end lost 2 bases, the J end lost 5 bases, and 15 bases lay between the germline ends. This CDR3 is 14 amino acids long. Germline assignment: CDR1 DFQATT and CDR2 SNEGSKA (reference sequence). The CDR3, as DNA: TGCAGTGCTAGACTAGGCCTACCCAGGGAGACCCAGTACTTC. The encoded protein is CSARLGLPRETQYF.

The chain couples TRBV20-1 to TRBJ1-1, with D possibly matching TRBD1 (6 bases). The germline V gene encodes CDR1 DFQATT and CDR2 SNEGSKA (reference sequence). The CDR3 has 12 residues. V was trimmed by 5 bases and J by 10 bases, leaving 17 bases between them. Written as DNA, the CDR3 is TGCAGTGCTTTAGGGGGTAGGCGAACAGCTTTCTTT. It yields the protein CSALGGRRTAFF.

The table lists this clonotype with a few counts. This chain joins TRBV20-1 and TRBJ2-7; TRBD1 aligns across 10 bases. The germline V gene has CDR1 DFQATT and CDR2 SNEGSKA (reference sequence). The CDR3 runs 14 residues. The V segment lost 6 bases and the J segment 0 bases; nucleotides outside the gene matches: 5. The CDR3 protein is CSAQRDRGSYEQYF. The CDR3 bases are TGCAGTGCACAGCGGGACAGGGGCTCCTACGAGCAGTACTTC.

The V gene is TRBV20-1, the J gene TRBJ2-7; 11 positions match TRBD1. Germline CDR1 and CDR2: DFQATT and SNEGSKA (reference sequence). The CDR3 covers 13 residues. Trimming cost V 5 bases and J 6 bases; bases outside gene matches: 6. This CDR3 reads CSARTGGWGEQYF. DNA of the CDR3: TGCAGTGCTCGGACAGGGGGCTGGGGCGAGCAGTACTTC.

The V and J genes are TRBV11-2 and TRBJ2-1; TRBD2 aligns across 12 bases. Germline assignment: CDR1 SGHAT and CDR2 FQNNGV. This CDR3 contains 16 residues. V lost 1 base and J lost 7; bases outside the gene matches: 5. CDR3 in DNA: TGTGCCAGCAGCTTAGGACTAGCGGGGGCAGAGAATGAGCAGTTCTTC. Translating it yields CASSLGLAGAENEQFF.

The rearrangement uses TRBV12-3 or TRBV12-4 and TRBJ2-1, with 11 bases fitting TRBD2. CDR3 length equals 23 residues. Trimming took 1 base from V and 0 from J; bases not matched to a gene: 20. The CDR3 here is CASSLEGYGRLAGHESSYNEQFF. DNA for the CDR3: TGTGCCAGCAGTTTAGAGGGGTACGGAAGACTAGCGGGGCACGAGAGCTCCTACAATGAGCAGTTCTTC.

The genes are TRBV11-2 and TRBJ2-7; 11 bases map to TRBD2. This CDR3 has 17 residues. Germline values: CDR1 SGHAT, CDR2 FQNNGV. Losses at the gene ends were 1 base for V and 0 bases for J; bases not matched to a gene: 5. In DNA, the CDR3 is TGTGCCAGCAGCTTAGTTATACTAGCGGGGGCCTCCTACGAGCAGTACTTC. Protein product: CASSLVILAGASYEQYF.

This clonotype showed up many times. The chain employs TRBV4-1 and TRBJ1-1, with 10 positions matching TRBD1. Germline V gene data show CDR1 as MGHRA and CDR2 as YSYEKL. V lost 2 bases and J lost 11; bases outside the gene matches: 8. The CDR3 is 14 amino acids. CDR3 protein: CASSQPGQGRGAFF. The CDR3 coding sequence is TGCGCCAGCAGCCAACCGGGACAGGGGAGAGGGGCTTTCTTT.

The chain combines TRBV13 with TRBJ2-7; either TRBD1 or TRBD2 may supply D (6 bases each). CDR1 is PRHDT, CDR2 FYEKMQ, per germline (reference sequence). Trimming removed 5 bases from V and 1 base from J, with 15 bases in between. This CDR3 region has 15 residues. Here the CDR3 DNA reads TGTGCCAGCAGCGAAAGGAGGGGGTTATCCTACGAGCAGTACTTC. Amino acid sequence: CASSERRGLSYEQYF. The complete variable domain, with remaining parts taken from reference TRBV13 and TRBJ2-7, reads AAGVIQSPRHLIKEKRETATLKCYPIPRHDTVYWYQQGPGQDPQFLISFYEKMQSDKGSIPDRFSAQQFSDYHSELNMSSLELGDSALYFCASSERRGLSYEQYFGPGTRLTVT.

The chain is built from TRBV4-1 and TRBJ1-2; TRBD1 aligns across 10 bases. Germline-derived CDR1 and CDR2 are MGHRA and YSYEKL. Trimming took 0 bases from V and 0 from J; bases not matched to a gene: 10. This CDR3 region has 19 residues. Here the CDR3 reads CASSQDHRDRGRANYGYTF. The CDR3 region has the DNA TGCGCCAGCAGCCAAGATCACCGCGACAGGGGGCGAGCTAACTATGGCTACACCTTC.

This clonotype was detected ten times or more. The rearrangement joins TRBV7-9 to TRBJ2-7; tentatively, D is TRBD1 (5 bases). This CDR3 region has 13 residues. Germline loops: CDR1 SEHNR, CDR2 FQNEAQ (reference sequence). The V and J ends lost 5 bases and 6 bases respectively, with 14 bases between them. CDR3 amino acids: CASSPPGSSEQYF. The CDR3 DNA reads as TGTGCCAGCAGCCCCCCAGGGTCCAGCGAGCAGTACTTC. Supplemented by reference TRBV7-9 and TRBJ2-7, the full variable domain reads DTGVSQNPRHKITKRGQNVTFRCDPISEHNRLYWYRQTLGQGPEFLTYFQNEAQLEKSRLLSDRFSAERPKGSFSTLEIQRTEQGDSAMYLCASSPPGSSEQYFGPGTRLTVT.

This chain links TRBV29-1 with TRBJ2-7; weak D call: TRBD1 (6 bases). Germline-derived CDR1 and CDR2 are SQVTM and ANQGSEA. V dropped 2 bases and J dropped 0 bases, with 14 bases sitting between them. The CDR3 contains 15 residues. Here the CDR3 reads CSVELGRGNSYEQYF. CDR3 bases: TGCAGCGTTGAACTCGGCAGGGGTAACTCCTACGAGCAGTACTTC.

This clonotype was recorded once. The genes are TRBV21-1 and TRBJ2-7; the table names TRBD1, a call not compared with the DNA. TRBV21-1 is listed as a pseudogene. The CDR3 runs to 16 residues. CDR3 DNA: TGTGCCAGCACCAAAATCCGGGACCCTGGCTCCTACGAGCAGTACTTC. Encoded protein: CASTKIRDPGSYEQYF.

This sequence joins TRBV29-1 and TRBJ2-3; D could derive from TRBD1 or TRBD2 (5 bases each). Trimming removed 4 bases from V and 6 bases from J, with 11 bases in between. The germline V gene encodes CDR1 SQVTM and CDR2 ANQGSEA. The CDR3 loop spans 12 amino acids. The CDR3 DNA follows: TGCAGCGTTGCCCGGGGACGGGATACGCAGTATTTT. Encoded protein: CSVARGRDTQYF.

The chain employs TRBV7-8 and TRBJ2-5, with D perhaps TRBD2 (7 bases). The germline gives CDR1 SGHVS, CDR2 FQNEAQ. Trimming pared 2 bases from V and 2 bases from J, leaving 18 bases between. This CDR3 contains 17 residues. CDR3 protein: CASSLRPRGAAQETQYF. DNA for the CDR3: TGTGCCAGCAGCTTACGCCCACGGGGGGCCGCACAAGAGACCCAGTACTTC. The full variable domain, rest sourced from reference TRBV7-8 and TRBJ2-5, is GAGVSQSPRYKVAKRGQDVALRCDPISGHVSLFWYQQALGQGPEFLTYFQNEAQLDKSGLPSDRFFAERPEGSVSTLKIQRTQQEDSAVYLCASSLRPRGAAQETQYFGPGTRLLVL.

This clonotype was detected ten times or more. The CDR3 sequence: CASSLVEETQYF. The CDR3 coding sequence is TGCGCCAGCAGCTTGGTAGAGGAGACCCAGTACTTC. The chain joins TRBV5-1 to TRBJ2-5; D gene ambiguous. Deletions cut 0 bases from V and 5 bases from J, with 5 bases between. The germline CDR1 and CDR2 sequences are SGHRS and YFSETQ. The CDR3 contains 12 residues. The full variable domain, in which reference TRBV5-1 and TRBJ2-5 provide the parts outside the CDR3, is KAGVTQTPRYLIKTRGQQVTLSCSPISGHRSVSWYQQTPGQGLQFLFEYFSETQRNKGNFPGRFSGRQFSNSRSEMNVSTLELGDSALYLCASSLVEETQYFGPGTRLLVL.

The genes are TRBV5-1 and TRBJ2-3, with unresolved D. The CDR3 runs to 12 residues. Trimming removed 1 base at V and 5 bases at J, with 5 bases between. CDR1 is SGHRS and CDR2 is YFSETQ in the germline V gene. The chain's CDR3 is CASSLFIDTQYF. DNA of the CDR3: TGCGCCAGCAGCTTGTTTATAGATACGCAGTATTTT.

Here the CDR3 reads CATSDRQGVFYEQFF. In DNA, the CDR3 is TGTGCCACCAGTGACAGACAGGGTGTTTTTTATGAGCAGTTCTTC. The J gene is TRBJ2-1, the V gene TRBV24-1; 7 bases align to TRBD1. V lost 4 bases to trimming and J lost 8 bases; unmatched junction nucleotides: 10. The CDR3 consists of 15 residues. Germline CDR1 KGHDR, CDR2 SFDVKD.

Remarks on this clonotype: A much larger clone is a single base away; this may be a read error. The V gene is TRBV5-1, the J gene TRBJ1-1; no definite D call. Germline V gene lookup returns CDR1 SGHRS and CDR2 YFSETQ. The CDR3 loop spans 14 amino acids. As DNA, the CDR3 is TGCGCCAGCAAGAGGGAACTGTTAATCGCTGAAGTTTTCTTT. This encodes CASKRELLIAEVFF.

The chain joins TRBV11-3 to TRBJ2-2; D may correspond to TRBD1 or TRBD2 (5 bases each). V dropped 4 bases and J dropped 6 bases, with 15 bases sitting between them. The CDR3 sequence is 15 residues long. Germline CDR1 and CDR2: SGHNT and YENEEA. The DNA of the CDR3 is TGTGCCAGCAGCTGGGACGGGCTGGACCCCGGGGAGCTGTTTTTT. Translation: CASSWDGLDPGELFF.

CDR3 residues: CSAPPFQGTEAFF. The CDR3 DNA follows: TGCAGTGCCCCACCGTTTCAGGGCACTGAAGCTTTCTTT. V is TRBV20-1 and J is TRBJ1-1; D might be TRBD1 (5 bases). Trimming left V 6 bases short and J 4 bases short, with 15 bases between. Per the germline V gene, CDR1 is DFQATT and CDR2 is SNEGSKA (reference sequence). The CDR3 extends over 13 amino acids.

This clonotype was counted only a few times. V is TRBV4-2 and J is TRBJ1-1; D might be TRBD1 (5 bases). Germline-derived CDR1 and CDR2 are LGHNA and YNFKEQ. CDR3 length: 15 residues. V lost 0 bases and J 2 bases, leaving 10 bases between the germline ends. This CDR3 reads CASSQEGRANTEAFF. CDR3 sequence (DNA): TGTGCCAGCAGCCAAGAGGGCAGGGCTAACACTGAAGCTTTCTTT.